This TCR beta chain was documented in a study of post-analysis software for immune sequencing data. Whole-study context: Relapsing-remitting, secondary progressive and progressive-relapsing courses of multiple sclerosis were included.

Study-level findings and limits: Under the F measure, samples that were prepared in one batch clustered strongly together. Four to six TRBV segments were more frequent in patients than controls; TRBV5-6, TRBV5-1 and TRBV20-1 belonged to this group. Versus controls, multiple sclerosis patients showed significantly lower diversity (normalized Chao1).

Incorporated into the TCR beta cDNA libraries were unique molecular identifiers, which served to reduce PCR and sequencing biases. Once 1 to 10 million T cells were used, approximately 520,000 cDNA molecules resulted. TCRdb re-derived calls from the PCR reads in MiXCR, one entry per CDR3 protein. The sample includes hundreds of thousands of distinct CDR3 sequences, about 60% seen only once; the top ten take 11%. A few counts support this clonotype. Its matching antigen is unknown. CDR3 length: 17 residues. J lost 2 bases, V lost 0 bases, and 10 bases had no gene match. CDR1 and CDR2 from the germline V gene are SQVTM and ANQGSEA.

The clonotype was recovered from a girl aged 2 to 9 with multiple sclerosis. The chain carries TRBV29-1 and TRBJ2-3; 8 bases agree with TRBD1. Sequences were obtained from blood. The CDR3 region has the DNA TGCAGCGTTGAAGATCCGGCGGACAGGGCCTACACAGATACGCAGTATTTT. It yields the protein CSVEDPADRAYTDTQYF.